This T cell receptor (beta chain) was identified during a study of ipilimumab plus nivolumab after autologous stem cell transplantation (dated by TCRdb to about 2021). In the study overall: Trial patients received a median of about five ipilimumab doses and about eight nivolumab doses. The trial enrolled patients with high-risk diffuse large B cell lymphoma, mature T cell lymphoma, or multiple myeloma undergoing autologous transplant. Primary refractory and relapsed disease were included in the DLBCL cohort, with 18-month progression-free survival of around 84% and 29%, respectively. The intent-to-treat population of the trial was made up of around 35 patients. Findings and caveats that apply to the study as a whole: Combined checkpoint inhibition as post-transplant consolidation was concluded by the authors to appear tolerable. The authors stated that profiles of the T cell receptor repertoire, regulatory T cell phenotype and gut microbiota provided a biologic rationale for studying this approach further.

Reading the germline V gene gives CDR1 LGHNA and CDR2 YSLEER. The CDR3 contains 15 residues, cysteine and phenylalanine counted. CDR3 DNA is the only sequence kept; it has 45 bases, read in frame from the first base. The trim is 0 bases for V and 0 bases for J, with a gap of 5 bases between the germline ends. Note on this clone: Its cognate antigen has yet to be identified. No base quality information exists; no much larger clone differs at one position.

Starting 14 to 28 days after the autologous transplant, patients began checkpoint therapy, which included ipilimumab at 1 mg/kg intravenously on day 1 of selected weeks. Nivolumab was given at 3 mg/kg intravenously on day 1 of weeks 1, 4, 7, 10, and every two weeks through week 26. This Phase Ib clinical trial tested ipilimumab plus nivolumab, a combined checkpoint inhibition, as consolidation after autologous stem cell transplantation. Library preparation was by the immunoSEQ multiplex PCR assay. The table comes from immuneACCESS by way of TCRdb, which keeps in-frame sequences with V and J called. Part of the clones is missing from these tables; in studies checked, under half for an unresolved V gene and the rest for unknown reasons. The sample has 8,000 to 13,000 clones on record, about four fifths of them singletons. Clones ranked in the top ten supply 8% to 10% of the sample.

The receptor was isolated from a male donor with diffuse large B-cell lymphoma. The V and J segments used are TRBV4-3 and TRBJ2-2, with no confidently assigned D gene. Sequenced here: PBMCs, sampled in a trial of ipilimumab plus nivolumab as post-transplant consolidation. At the DNA level, the sequence is TGCGCCAGCAGCCAAGATTTCGCGAACACCGGGGAGCTGTTTTTT. It encodes CASSQDFANTGELFF.